The clone carrying this TCR beta chain was recorded only once. Its antigen is as yet unknown. This sample stems from a study of graft-versus-host responses after intestinal transplantation. CDR1 MNHEY and CDR2 SVGAGI come from the germline V gene. The CDR3 length is 15 residues. The ends lost 5 bases at V and 2 bases at J; junction bases unmatched: 5. Clones were read by immunoSEQ multiplex PCR, and TCRdb kept only the in-frame ones, dropping some. Found here are about 150,000 clones, around 90% of them singletons; the top ten hold 0.19%. Sequencing used unstimulated CD4+ T cells sorted from spleen or lymph node cells, obtained before intestinal transplant. V and J are TRBV6-5 and TRBJ2-5, with 10 bases lining up with TRBD1. The TCR sequence derives from a human donor who received an intestinal transplant. CDR3 amino acids: CASSTTGGAQETQYF. The CDR3 DNA reads as TGTGCCAGCAGTACGACAGGGGGCGCACAAGAGACCCAGTACTTC.